The clone carrying this T cell receptor (beta chain) was detected ten times or more. The antigen is undetermined. The data belong to a study of CD8 T cells in ankylosing spondylitis. Study results and limitations: The disease-linked clones had a CD8+ phenotype and low blood frequencies.

Quantitative 5'-RACE was performed with molecular barcodes, and it yielded the TCR beta libraries. TCRdb fed the 5' RACE reads into MiXCR, producing one record per CDR3 protein. The sample contains fewer than 180,000 distinct CDR3 sequences, around 42% of which appear only once. The CDR3 extends over 17 amino acids. CDR1 is LNHDA, CDR2 SQIVND, per germline (reference sequence). Deletions cut 0 bases from V and 3 bases from J, with 14 bases between. V is TRBV19 and J is TRBJ1-4; D uncertain. This TCR derives from a male donor with ankylosing spondylitis. Material for sequencing was synovial fluid, either unsorted or a sorted T cell fraction (not recorded which). DNA of the CDR3: TGTGCCAGTAGTATAGATTCCAGCGGATCCGCTAATGAAAAACTGTTTTTT. Its translation: CASSIDSSGSANEKLFF.